This TCR beta chain appears in the sequencing data of a study of T cell responses to AZD1222 COVID-19 vaccine. Libraries were prepared by immunoSEQ multiplex PCR; TCRdb keeps only in-frame clonotypes and omits some of them. This sample yields 130,000 to 150,000 clones, of which around nine tenths are seen a single time; 4% to 6% belongs to the top ten. The receptor was derived from an adult in good health. Sequencing was performed on peripheral blood, taken on day 0 of AZD1222 vaccination.

The CDR3 DNA is TGTGCCAGCAGCTTAAAGACAGGGACTAATGAAAAACTGTTTTTT. It translates to CASSLKTGTNEKLFF. The chain couples TRBV7-9 to TRBJ1-4; the match to TRBD1 covers 7 bases. Trimming took 2 bases from V and 2 from J; bases not matched to a gene: 2. This CDR3 is built from 15 residues. In germline, CDR1 is SEHNR, CDR2 FQNEAQ (reference sequence).